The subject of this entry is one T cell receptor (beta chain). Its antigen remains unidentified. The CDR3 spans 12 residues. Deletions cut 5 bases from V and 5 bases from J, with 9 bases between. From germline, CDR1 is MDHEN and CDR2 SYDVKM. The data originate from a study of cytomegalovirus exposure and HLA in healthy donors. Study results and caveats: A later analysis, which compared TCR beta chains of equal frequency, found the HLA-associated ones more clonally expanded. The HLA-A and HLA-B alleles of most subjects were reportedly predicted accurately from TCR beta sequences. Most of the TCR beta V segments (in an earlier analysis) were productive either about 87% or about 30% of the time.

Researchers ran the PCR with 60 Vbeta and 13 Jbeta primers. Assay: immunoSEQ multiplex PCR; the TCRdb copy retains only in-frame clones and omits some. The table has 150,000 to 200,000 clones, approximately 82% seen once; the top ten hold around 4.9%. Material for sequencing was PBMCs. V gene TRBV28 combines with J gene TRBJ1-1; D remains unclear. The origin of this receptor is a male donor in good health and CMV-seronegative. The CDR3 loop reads CASSTPGTEAFF. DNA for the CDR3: TGTGCCAGCAGTACCCCAGGAACTGAAGCTTTCTTT.